This entry describes one T cell receptor (beta chain). This sample is drawn from a study of blood T cell repertoires in COVID-19. Study details: Acute-phase and convalescent COVID-19 samples originated in the United States, Italy and Spain.

Profiling relied on immunoSEQ multiplex PCR, and the TCRdb table lists in-frame clones only, not all of them. The sample carries hundreds of thousands of clones, 80% to 90% recorded once. After removal of 4 bases from V and 2 bases from J, the junction contained 7 bases not matched to a gene. Germline V CDR1 and CDR2: SGHAT, FQNNGV. CDR3 length: 16 amino acids. V gene TRBV11-2 combines with J gene TRBJ1-4, with 7 bases identical to TRBD1. This receptor was obtained from a man between 18 and 29 years old who had recovered from COVID-19. The specimen sequenced was PBMCs or T cells enriched from blood (not recorded which). CDR3 nucleotides: TGTGCCAGCAGCTCGACAGGGCTCTCGACTAATGAAAAACTGTTTTTT. It specifies CASSSTGLSTNEKLFF.